This T cell receptor (beta chain) derives from a study of blood T cell repertoires in COVID-19. Background on the study: Sources were T cells, B-cell-depleted T cells, or PBMCs; the material itself was cDNA or gDNA.

With V trimmed by 5 bases and J by 2 bases, 1 base remained unmatched. The length of the CDR3 is 13 residues. Germline values: CDR1 SGHNT, CDR2 YYREEE (reference sequence). Sequenced by immunoSEQ multiplex PCR; TCRdb stores in-frame clones only, minus some. The sample includes about 120,000 clones, roughly 84% of them seen just once. The chain uses TRBV5-4 and TRBJ2-7, with TRBD2 matching over 10 bases. Sequencing used peripheral blood. This receptor was obtained from a woman aged 40 to 50 with acute or convalescent COVID-19. The CDR3 bases are TGTGCCAGCAGAACTAGCGGGGCCTACGAGCAGTACTTC. It translates to CASRTSGAYEQYF.